A selection of T cell receptor beta chains follows, all from one sample in a study of T-cell reconstitution after alpha-beta-depleted transplantation in children. TCRdb used MiXCR to reprocess the PCR reads, holding one entry per CDR3 protein. The table includes 260,000 or so distinct CDR3 sequences, around 12% detected once. Here the sequenced sample was PBMCs from the stem cell graft donor, taken from the stem cell graft. These receptors originate from a human donor who donated a stem cell graft to a child with acute lymphoblastic leukemia. Each CDR3 is given with its conserved first and last residue. A D gene is named only where the DNA matches it firmly. Not all rows give a size; the values are once, few, many and, for expanded clones, a class.

clone_size: NA; d_call: NA; j_call: TRBJ2-7; v_call: TRBV19; cdr3_nt: TGTGCCAGTAGTCTCGAAGGCAGGGAAGGCTACGAGCAGTACTTC; cdr3_aa: CASSLEGREGYEQYF
clone_size: NA; d_call: TRBD2; j_call: TRBJ2-1; v_call: TRBV6-5; cdr3_nt: TGTGCCAGCAGTTCGACTAGCGGGAGGCCGAGCTCCTACAATGAGCAGTTCTTC; cdr3_aa: CASSSTSGRPSSYNEQFF
clone_size: few; d_call: TRBD1; j_call: TRBJ1-6; v_call: TRBV20-1; cdr3_nt: TGCAGTGCTAGAGACTCCGGGACAGGGGCCCAGGCGGGTAATTCACCCCTCCACTTT; cdr3_aa: CSARDSGTGAQAGNSPLHF
clone_size: once; d_call: NA; j_call: TRBJ2-7; v_call: TRBV20-1; cdr3_nt: TGCAGTGCCGCGGGGACATCGGCCCACGAGCAGTACTTC; cdr3_aa: CSAAGTSAHEQYF
clone_size: many; d_call: NA; j_call: TRBJ2-5; v_call: TRBV9; cdr3_nt: TGTGCCAGCAGCGTCTTGGCGGACGCCCCCAAGACCCAGTACTTC; cdr3_aa: CASSVLADAPKTQYF
clone_size: many; d_call: TRBD1; j_call: TRBJ2-3; v_call: TRBV12-3/TRBV12-4; cdr3_nt: TGTGCCAGCAGACCCGACGACAGGGGGCGCGCAGATACGCAGTATTTT; cdr3_aa: CASRPDDRGRADTQYF
clone_size: many; d_call: TRBD2; j_call: TRBJ2-7; v_call: TRBV7-2; cdr3_nt: TGTGCCAGCAGCCTCGAGGGACTAGCGTCTTTAGAGCAGTACTTC; cdr3_aa: CASSLEGLASLEQYF
clone_size: many; d_call: TRBD2; j_call: TRBJ2-5; v_call: TRBV3-1; cdr3_nt: TGTGCCAGCAGCAAAGGACTAGCGGGGAGAAAAGAGACCCAGTACTTC; cdr3_aa: CASSKGLAGRKETQYF
clone_size: few; d_call: TRBD2; j_call: TRBJ2-1; v_call: TRBV6-2/TRBV6-3; cdr3_nt: TGTGCCAGCAGCCCGCGGCTAGCGGAAGTCGGTGAGCAGTTCTTC; cdr3_aa: CASSPRLAEVGEQFF
clone_size: NA; d_call: NA; j_call: TRBJ2-7; v_call: TRBV7-2; cdr3_nt: TGTGCCAGCAGCTTGCGACAGGTATACGAGCAGTACTTC; cdr3_aa: CASSLRQVYEQYF
clone_size: many; d_call: NA; j_call: TRBJ1-2; v_call: TRBV4-3; cdr3_nt: TGCGCCAGCAGCCAAGCCCACAGGGCGGACGGCTATGGCTACACCTTC; cdr3_aa: CASSQAHRADGYGYTF
clone_size: many; d_call: NA; j_call: TRBJ1-1; v_call: TRBV29-1; cdr3_nt: TGCAGCGTTGAAGACTCCCCTGAAGCTTTCTTT; cdr3_aa: CSVEDSPEAFF
clone_size: NA; d_call: NA; j_call: TRBJ2-7; v_call: TRBV20-1; cdr3_nt: TGCAGTGCTAGATTAGGACGGATAACCTACGAGCAGTACTTC; cdr3_aa: CSARLGRITYEQYF
clone_size: few; d_call: TRBD1; j_call: TRBJ1-2; v_call: TRBV10-3; cdr3_nt: TGTGCCATGCGGGGGCTCGGGCAGGGGGGTAACTATGGCTACACCTTC; cdr3_aa: CAMRGLGQGGNYGYTF
clone_size: NA; d_call: NA; j_call: TRBJ2-2; v_call: TRBV7-2; cdr3_nt: TGTGCCAGCAGCCTTCTTACAGTCACAGGGGAGCTGTTTTTT; cdr3_aa: CASSLLTVTGELFF
clone_size: many; d_call: NA; j_call: TRBJ1-2; v_call: TRBV29-1; cdr3_nt: TGCAGCGTTGAGAACATGTTGGCGATCGGTGGCTACACCTTC; cdr3_aa: CSVENMLAIGGYTF
clone_size: NA; d_call: NA; j_call: TRBJ2-7; v_call: TRBV5-5; cdr3_nt: TGTGCCAGCAGCGCAGGTCTCAGCGAGCAGTACTTC; cdr3_aa: CASSAGLSEQYF
clone_size: many; d_call: TRBD1; j_call: TRBJ2-3; v_call: TRBV20-1; cdr3_nt: TGCAGTGCTAGGTCGGGACAGCCGCGCACAGATACGCAGTATTTT; cdr3_aa: CSARSGQPRTDTQYF
clone_size: many; d_call: NA; j_call: TRBJ2-1; v_call: TRBV7-3; cdr3_nt: TGTGCCAGCAGCTCAGACCCATTCTACAATGAGCAGTTCTTC; cdr3_aa: CASSSDPFYNEQFF
clone_size: many; d_call: TRBD1; j_call: TRBJ2-7; v_call: TRBV7-2; cdr3_nt: TGTGCCAGCAGCTCTGGACAGGTCGCCTCCTACGAGCAGTACTTC; cdr3_aa: CASSSGQVASYEQYF
clone_size: many; d_call: TRBD2; j_call: TRBJ2-7; v_call: TRBV12-3/TRBV12-4; cdr3_nt: TGTGCCAGCAGGGACGGGGGGGACAACGAGCAGTACTTC; cdr3_aa: CASRDGGDNEQYF
clone_size: NA; d_call: NA; j_call: TRBJ1-5; v_call: TRBV30; cdr3_nt: TGTGCCTGGAGTTACGGCCGAGTCCCTGATCAGCCCCAGCATTTT; cdr3_aa: CAWSYGRVPDQPQHF
clone_size: many; d_call: NA; j_call: TRBJ2-3; v_call: TRBV5-1; cdr3_nt: TGCGCCAGCAGCTTGGCCGGAAATACGCAGTATTTT; cdr3_aa: CASSLAGNTQYF
clone_size: many; d_call: NA; j_call: TRBJ2-1; v_call: TRBV7-2; cdr3_nt: TGTGCCAGCAGCCCCTATTGGGAGAGGTCCCATGAGCAGTTCTTC; cdr3_aa: CASSPYWERSHEQFF
clone_size: many; d_call: NA; j_call: TRBJ2-5; v_call: TRBV29-1; cdr3_nt: TGCAGCGTTGGGAGTTCCCCGGGGGAGACCCAGTACTTC; cdr3_aa: CSVGSSPGETQYF
clone_size: NA; d_call: NA; j_call: TRBJ2-5; v_call: TRBV7-2; cdr3_nt: TGTGCCAGCAGCTCTCCCGGGACTCGGGAGACCCAGTACTTC; cdr3_aa: CASSSPGTRETQYF
clone_size: NA; d_call: NA; j_call: TRBJ2-7; v_call: TRBV9; cdr3_nt: TGTGCCAGCAGTGAACAGGGAAAAGGCTACGAGCAGTACTTC; cdr3_aa: CASSEQGKGYEQYF
clone_size: many; d_call: NA; j_call: TRBJ1-1; v_call: TRBV4-3; cdr3_nt: TGCGCCAGCAGCCTATACCGGACGGCGAACACTGAAGCTTTCTTT; cdr3_aa: CASSLYRTANTEAFF
clone_size: many; d_call: NA; j_call: TRBJ1-4; v_call: TRBV30; cdr3_nt: TGTGCCTGGACTCCAACTAATGAAAAACTGTTTTTT; cdr3_aa: CAWTPTNEKLFF
clone_size: many; d_call: NA; j_call: TRBJ1-5; v_call: TRBV20-1; cdr3_nt: TGCAGTGCTAATCAGCGCGGGAATCAGCCCCAGCATTTT; cdr3_aa: CSANQRGNQPQHF
clone_size: few; d_call: TRBD1; j_call: TRBJ1-4; v_call: TRBV4-3; cdr3_nt: TGCGCCAGCAGCCAAGATGCCCCAGGGGGAGGCGAAAAACTGTTTTTT; cdr3_aa: CASSQDAPGGGEKLFF
clone_size: many; d_call: NA; j_call: TRBJ2-3; v_call: TRBV28; cdr3_nt: TGTGCCAGCAGTTCTCGGGACAAGTACACAGATACGCAGTATTTT; cdr3_aa: CASSSRDKYTDTQYF
clone_size: many; d_call: NA; j_call: TRBJ2-7; v_call: TRBV7-9; cdr3_nt: TGTGCCAGCAGCTTAGATACGGGAGAGTACTACGAGCAGTACTTC; cdr3_aa: CASSLDTGEYYEQYF
clone_size: NA; d_call: NA; j_call: TRBJ2-5; v_call: TRBV7-2; cdr3_nt: TGTGCCAGCAGCTTCGCCGGACGGTACCAAGAGACCCAGTACTTC; cdr3_aa: CASSFAGRYQETQYF
clone_size: many; d_call: NA; j_call: TRBJ2-7; v_call: TRBV5-1; cdr3_nt: TGCGCCAGCAGCCCGACCGCCGAGACCCTCTACGAGCAGTACTTC; cdr3_aa: CASSPTAETLYEQYF
clone_size: few; d_call: NA; j_call: TRBJ2-2; v_call: TRBV20-1; cdr3_nt: TGCAGTGCCCGTAGGCCGAACACCGGGGAGCTGTTTTTT; cdr3_aa: CSARRPNTGELFF
clone_size: many; d_call: TRBD2; j_call: TRBJ2-1; v_call: TRBV24-1; cdr3_nt: TGTGCCACCAGTGAGGTCGGGGGGGTGAAGTACAATGAGCAGTTCTTC; cdr3_aa: CATSEVGGVKYNEQFF
clone_size: many; d_call: NA; j_call: TRBJ1-5; v_call: TRBV20-1; cdr3_nt: TGCAGTGCTCGAGACGTTAGCAATCAGCCCCAGCATTTT; cdr3_aa: CSARDVSNQPQHF
clone_size: many; d_call: NA; j_call: TRBJ2-7; v_call: TRBV6-2/TRBV6-3; cdr3_nt: TGTGCCAGCAGTTACGGGACAAACTCCTACGAGCAGTACTTC; cdr3_aa: CASSYGTNSYEQYF
clone_size: NA; d_call: TRBD2; j_call: TRBJ2-7; v_call: TRBV7-9; cdr3_nt: TGTGCCAGCAGTCCGATCGGAAGCGGGAGGGCTGACGAGCAGTACTTC; cdr3_aa: CASSPIGSGRADEQYF
clone_size: many; d_call: NA; j_call: TRBJ2-3; v_call: TRBV20-1; cdr3_nt: TGCAGTGCTAAGGTCAACCAAACACATCTGCGGGCGCAGTATTTT; cdr3_aa: CSAKVNQTHLRAQYF
clone_size: NA; d_call: NA; j_call: TRBJ1-2; v_call: TRBV6-6; cdr3_nt: TGTGCCAGCAGCCCTGGACACTTTGGTGGCTACACCTTC; cdr3_aa: CASSPGHFGGYTF
clone_size: many; d_call: TRBD1; j_call: TRBJ2-2; v_call: TRBV7-6; cdr3_nt: TGTGCCAGCAGCTCCGCGATGGGACAGGGATTCACCGGGGAGCTGTTTTTT; cdr3_aa: CASSSAMGQGFTGELFF
clone_size: many; d_call: TRBD1; j_call: TRBJ1-4; v_call: TRBV12-3/TRBV12-4; cdr3_nt: TGTGCCAGCAGGCGGGGGACAGAAGTCCCCGCCGAAAAACTGTTTTTT; cdr3_aa: CASRRGTEVPAEKLFF
clone_size: few; d_call: TRBD2; j_call: TRBJ2-1; v_call: TRBV20-1; cdr3_nt: TGCAGTGCTACCGCGGGAGTTGGACTTTACTCCTACAATGAGCAGTTCTTC; cdr3_aa: CSATAGVGLYSYNEQFF
clone_size: many; d_call: NA; j_call: TRBJ2-5; v_call: TRBV4-2; cdr3_nt: TGTGCCAGCAGCCAAAATTCAGATGAGACCCAGTACTTC; cdr3_aa: CASSQNSDETQYF
clone_size: many; d_call: NA; j_call: TRBJ1-3; v_call: TRBV30; cdr3_nt: TGTGCCTGGAGCGCTGTGGGTGGAAACACCATATATTTT; cdr3_aa: CAWSAVGGNTIYF
clone_size: many; d_call: TRBD1; j_call: TRBJ2-5; v_call: TRBV6-1; cdr3_nt: TGTGCCAGCAGTGACCGGACAGGGGGGGAGACCCAGTACTTC; cdr3_aa: CASSDRTGGETQYF
clone_size: many; d_call: NA; j_call: TRBJ1-1; v_call: TRBV5-1; cdr3_nt: TGCGCCAGCAGCTCGTCACAGGGCCCAGGTTCGGCTTTCTTT; cdr3_aa: CASSSSQGPGSAFF